Following are 13 T cell receptor beta chains from one sample sequenced in a study of post-analysis software for immune sequencing data. General study findings and limits: Elevated frequency relative to controls characterized roughly 5 TRBV segments in patients, TRBV5-6, TRBV5-1 and TRBV20-1 among them.

Unique molecular identifiers had been added to the TCR beta cDNA libraries. Using its own MiXCR run on the PCR reads, TCRdb lists one record per CDR3 protein. The data contain about 260,000 distinct CDR3 sequences, about 38% of them singletons. These receptors' targets are unknown. The sequenced sample was blood. These TCRs come from a girl aged 5 to 17 with multiple sclerosis.

This clonotype occurred once. The rearrangement links TRBV20-1 to TRBJ2-3; D is ambiguous. The CDR3 has 12 amino acids. Germline V gives CDR1 DFQATT, CDR2 SNEGSKA (reference sequence). Between the trimmed V and J ends, which lost 6 bases and 1 base, there was a span of 8 bases. CDR3 nucleotide sequence: TGCAGTGCACCCTTTCGCACAGATACGCAGTATTTT. Its protein is CSAPFRTDTQYF.

At least ten counts were recorded for this clonotype. The CDR3 loop reads CASRGTNSYEQYF. CDR3 sequence (DNA): TGTGCCAGCAGGGGGACAAATTCCTACGAGCAGTACTTC. The chain carries TRBV6-2 or TRBV6-3 and TRBJ2-7, with D perhaps matching TRBD1 (6 bases). This CDR3 spans 13 amino acids. Germline lookup yields CDR1 MNHEY and CDR2 SVGEGT. With 6 bases removed from V and 1 base from J, the gap between germline ends came to 10 bases.

With regard to this clonotype: A much larger clone lies a single base off, so this may be a read error. The gene calls are TRBV13 and TRBJ1-6; D is perhaps TRBD1 (6 bases). Germline V gene sequence: CDR1 PRHDT, CDR2 FYEKMQ (reference sequence). The CDR3 extends over 13 amino acids. In DNA, the CDR3 is TGTGCCAGCAGCTCCTACAGGGATTCACCCCCCCACTTT. The encoded protein is CASSSYRDSPPHF.

The V gene is TRBV6-6, the J gene TRBJ2-5; the D is unclear. V was pared by 3 bases and J by 4 bases, with 15 bases between. Germline V gives CDR1 MNHNY, CDR2 SVGAGI (reference sequence). The CDR3 has 15 amino acids. The CDR3 nucleotides read TGTGCCAGCAGTTATGAGGTCCCCGTCGGAGAGACCCAGTACTTC. Amino acids: CASSYEVPVGETQYF.

This clonotype was seen ten or more times. This chain uses TRBV20-1 with TRBJ2-3, with D hard to call. This CDR3 has 14 residues. Trimming left V 1 base short and J 0 bases short, with 8 bases between. The germline CDR1 and CDR2 sequences are DFQATT and SNEGSKA (reference sequence). The CDR3 bases are TGCAGTGCTAGAGTGTCGCGGAGCACAGATACGCAGTATTTT. It translates to CSARVSRSTDTQYF.

V usage is TRBV20-1 and J usage is TRBJ2-1, with TRBD2 as a possible D gene (5 bases). The DNA end is a closer match to TRBJ2-7, so the J assignment may be wrong. CDR1 and CDR2 (germline): DFQATT, SNEGSKA (reference sequence). The CDR3 sequence is 15 residues long. CDR3 region: CSANLAASSYNEQYF. The CDR3, as DNA: TGCAGTGCTAACCTAGCAGCGAGCTCCTACAATGAGCAGTACTTC.

This clonotype has a handful of counts. The chain uses TRBV4-2 and TRBJ1-3; D perhaps matches TRBD1 (5 bases). The germline V gene has CDR1 LGHNA and CDR2 YNFKEQ. The CDR3 totals 15 residues. V was pared by 0 bases and J by 5 bases, with 11 bases between. The CDR3 reads CASSQDMQGRNTIYF. The DNA for the CDR3 is TGTGCCAGCAGCCAAGATATGCAGGGTCGAAACACCATATATTTT.

This clonotype appeared many times. This CDR3 reads CSATNQIQETQYF. CDR3 nucleotide sequence: TGCAGTGCGACCAATCAGATCCAAGAGACCCAGTACTTC. V is TRBV20-1 and J is TRBJ2-5; D unresolved. V was clipped by 6 bases and J by 1 base, with 12 bases between them. The CDR3 covers 13 residues. CDR1 is DFQATT and CDR2 is SNEGSKA in the germline V gene (reference sequence).

This clonotype was seen at least ten times. The chain recombines TRBV15 with TRBJ2-3; D is perhaps TRBD1 (5 bases). V lost 0 bases and J 4 bases, leaving 11 bases between the germline ends. Germline V CDR1 and CDR2: LNHNV, YYDKDF (reference sequence). The CDR3 is 15 amino acids. This chain's CDR3 is CATSREGQAPDTQYF. The CDR3 nucleotides read TGTGCCACCAGCAGAGAGGGGCAGGCCCCAGATACGCAGTATTTT.

This clonotype appeared many times. This chain connects TRBV2 to TRBJ1-2; TRBD1 is a possible D gene (6 bases). Trimming removed 4 bases at V and 7 bases at J, with 10 bases between. The CDR3 length is 12 residues. Germline CDR1 SNHLY, CDR2 FYNNEI. The CDR3: CASSGRGTGYTF. The CDR3 nucleotides are TGTGCCAGCAGTGGCAGGGGTACTGGCTACACCTTC.

This clonotype was seen ten or more times. This chain's CDR3 is CSVESAAPEAFF. The CDR3 DNA follows: TGCAGCGTTGAATCGGCCGCCCCTGAAGCTTTCTTT. The chain links TRBV29-1 to TRBJ1-1; D unclear. V was shortened by 2 bases and J by 6 bases, with 10 bases between the two germline ends. The CDR3 loop spans 12 amino acids. CDR1 and CDR2 from the germline V gene are SQVTM and ANQGSEA. Combining the CDR3 with reference TRBV29-1 and TRBJ1-1 gives the whole variable domain SAVISQKPSRDICQRGTSLTIQCQVDSQVTMMFWYRQQPGQSLTLIATANQGSEATYESGFVIDKFPISRPNLTFSTLTVSNMSPEDSSIYLCSVESAAPEAFFGQGTRLTVV.

The rearrangement links TRBV5-1 to TRBJ2-5, with 8 bases aligning to TRBD1. Germline V lookup: CDR1 SGHRS, CDR2 YFSETQ. Trimming cost V 3 bases and J 9 bases; bases outside gene matches: 13. This CDR3 region has 15 residues. The CDR3 here is CASSWAGTGSEAQYF. The CDR3 nucleotides are TGCGCCAGCAGCTGGGCCGGGACAGGTTCGGAGGCCCAGTACTTC.

V and J are TRBV5-4 and TRBJ2-1; no reliable D call. Germline loops: CDR1 SGHNT, CDR2 YYREEE (reference sequence). CDR3 length equals 12 residues. V lost 2 bases, J lost 10 bases, and 10 bases lay in between. DNA of the CDR3: TGTGCCAGCAGCTTTCCCTGGGGAGAGCAGTTCTTC. Translation gives CASSFPWGEQFF.